This T cell receptor beta chain was sequenced during a study of immune evolution from preneoplasia to lung adenocarcinoma. Measured with immunoSEQ multiplex PCR; TCRdb has only the in-frame clones, and not every one. The table records 14,000 to 15,000 clones, more than 75% of them present only once. A note on this clone: Its antigen is still unknown.

With 7 bases removed from V and 4 bases from J, the gap between germline ends came to 13 bases. CDR1 is SQVTM, CDR2 ANQGSEA, per germline. The CDR3 runs to 13 residues. Study observations and caveats: Compared with EGFR-mutant or double wild-type lesions, KRAS-mutant nodules were more clonal. Normal lung had highest clonality; later lesions appeared denser, more diverse. Normal lung had the highest top T cell clone frequencies.

Sequencing was performed on FFPE minimally invasive lung adenocarcinoma tissue. The TCR sequence derives from a person aged 60 to 80 with lung adenocarcinoma. The chain carries TRBV29-1 and TRBJ1-4; D gene unclear. In DNA, the CDR3 is TGCAGCGCCTCTCAGACCCGTAATGAAAAACTGTTTTTT. It translates to CSASQTRNEKLFF.